This record looks at one T cell receptor beta chain sequence and its context. What this receptor recognizes is not known. No much larger clone is present one base from it, and per-base qualities are unavailable. This entry comes from a study of vaccination and CD4 T cells after COVID-19 (dated by TCRdb to 2022 to 2024). Regarding the complete study: Six males and four females were included in the convalescent cohort, with two Hispanic individuals, seven Caucasians, two Asians and one multiracial person represented. Two doses of either the Pfizer-BioNTech BNT162b2 vaccine (n=8) or the Moderna mRNA-1273 vaccine (n=2) were administered to participants. In an earlier paper using these donors, memory CD4+ T cell crossreactivity between SARS-CoV-2 and common cold coronavirus spike proteins was assessed at the TCR clonotype level. In control cultures, a CEFX viral epitope pool was used as positive control, an HIV-1 Nef peptide pool was used as negative control, or no peptide was added. Post-vaccine blood samples were collected a median of approximately 72 days after the second vaccine dose, ranging from roughly 12 to 250 days. The spike-specific CD4+ TCR repertoire was compared before and after mRNA vaccination in around ten COVID-19 convalescent patients and a few infection-naive healthy vaccine recipients. Culture stimuli were overlapping spike peptide pools from SARS-CoV-2 and from the common cold coronaviruses HCoV-NL63, HCoV-OC43 and HCoV-229E. Post-COVID blood samples were collected from convalescent patients a median of roughly 100 days after diagnosis, with a range of about 30 to 170 days. What the research found in general, with its limitations: In convalescent patients, a median approximately 83% of post-vaccine SARS-CoV-2-reactive clones were detected only after vaccination, and vaccine-specific priming was suggested by this finding. An increase in the median number of SARS-CoV-2-reactive clonotypes from approximately 23 after infection to roughly 39 after vaccination was observed, but the change was not found to be significant. The number of convalescent patients in the study was relatively small, and the study did not examine early timepoints following natural infection. Of the vaccine-specific clones in convalescent patients, 304 of 307, or nearly all, reacted only to SARS-CoV-2 spike and did not cross-react with common cold coronaviruses.

The sample's treatment or condition label, decoded: approximately 9-day PBMC culture with coronavirus spike peptide pools or control peptides (ViraFEST assay). CD4+ T cells from unexposed donors were collected before the COVID-19 pandemic (2011-2018). The ViraFEST assay was used in the study, in which antigen-specific T cells were expanded with peptide pools and expanded clonotypes were subsequently identified by TCR sequencing. Each well held some 2 million PBMCs cultured in IMDM containing approximately 5.3% human AB serum and approximately 9.6 IU/ml IL-2, with 10 ug/ml peptide pools added. On days 3 and 7, half of the culture medium was replaced with fresh IL-2-containing medium. After roughly 9 days of culture, CD4+ T cells were isolated by negative selection with the EasySep CD4+ T cell isolation kit. As far as cell numbers permitted, CD4+ T cells from unexposed donors were tested for reactivity against SARS-CoV-2 S and N as well as four spike pools from common cold coronaviruses. Ficoll-Paque Plus gradient centrifugation was used to isolate PBMCs from whole blood, and the isolated PBMCs were then either used fresh or cryopreserved at -140C. Each culture condition was generally run in triplicate wells. Leukapheresis product for the unexposed donors was purchased commercially.

Receptors were amplified or captured by PCR. DNA from cultured CD4+ T cells was subjected to TCR sequencing with the Oncomine TCR Beta short-read assay at the Johns Hopkins FTIC core. Genomic DNA was extracted from the cultured CD4+ T cells with the QIAamp micro DNA kit. The Oncomine TCR Beta libraries from cultured CD4+ T cells were pooled using unique dual indexes and then sequenced on an Illumina iSeq 100. In the authors' own workflow: Non-productive sequences were removed, and CDR3s that did not start with C, did not end with F or W, or were shorter than 7 amino acids were discarded. The MANAFEST web application identified antigen-specific clonotypes by comparing peptide-stimulated wells against reference wells and other culture wells. Positive clones required FDR below 0.05, an odds ratio above 5, and productive frequency above 0.1% in at least two of three replicate wells. Clonotypes that were significantly expanded in both SARS-CoV-2 spike wells and at least one common cold coronavirus spike condition were defined as cross-reactive. CDR3 homology was assessed with Levenshtein distances (stringdist) and unrooted phylogenetic trees (ape) in R version 3.6.1. Using fastp trimming at Q25 and MiXCR clonotype assembly, TCRdb reanalyzed the public sequencing data and kept in-frame beta chains. Every distinct CDR3 protein forms one entry, paired with its most common genes and DNA. The V and J calls follow TCRdb's processing rather than the paper's. The sample table contains 6,500 to 8,000 distinct CDR3 sequences; only one count was recorded for about two thirds of them. The ten largest clones represent about 40% of the sample.

The trim is 6 bases for V and 3 bases for J, with a gap of 11 bases between the germline ends. Reading the germline V gene gives CDR1 MNHNS and CDR2 SASEGT. The CDR3 goes from the cysteine to the phenylalanine over 13 residues. Only the CDR3 part of the read is kept: 39 bases, read in frame from the first base. The receptor was isolated from a human donor in good health. The chain was built from TRBV6-1 and TRBJ1-2; TRBD1 could be the D gene, as 6 bases match. The sequencing input was CD4+ T cells from blood, cultured in vitro. The DNA sequence reads TGTGCCAGCAGGAAGGACAGCTACTATGGCTACACCTTC. This gives the protein CASRKDSYYGYTF.